This TCR beta chain was retrieved from a study of blood T cell repertoires in COVID-19 (dated by TCRdb to 2018 to 2021). Describing the broader study: Samples covering the acute and convalescent phases of COVID-19 were provided by collaborators in the United States, Italy and Spain. The material from the prospective study consisted of cDNA or gDNA derived from T cells, B-cell-depleted T cells, or PBMCs. A de-identified subject ID, COVID-19 status, age in years and sex were almost always included in the sample metadata. The repertoires were released in a freely available public database meant as a resource for research on the immune response to SARS-CoV-2. Samples came from the ongoing ImmuneRACE study (first 160 participants) plus 1,254 subjects from 6 global collaborators. HLA class I and class II types, where available, came from metadata supplied by the sample provider rather than from assay-based typing. Deeply sampled blood TCRbeta repertoires from subjects exposed to, actively infected with, or recovered from COVID-19 were included in the dataset.

Here is what the overall study found, with its caveats: Clinical and demographic metadata were provided uncurated, with the amount varying by source and participant.

TCRbeta CDR3 regions were amplified from genomic DNA by means of the immunoSEQ Assay, a bias-controlled multiplex PCR. The original methods were these. The number of nucleated cells in each sample was estimated by amplification of reference gene primers within the assay. To quantify the absolute abundance of each unique TCRbeta CDR3 rearrangement, sequence reads were collapsed and filtered. For each sample, productive Simpson clonality was calculated as the square root of Simpson's diversity index over productive rearrangements. Sourced from immuneACCESS, this table was stored by TCRdb with only in-frame sequences that have V and J called. A share of the clones is absent; for the studies checked, an unresolved V gene accounts for under half, and the remainder has no known explanation. D and trimming were read from the DNA, whereas the V and J calls and clone size are those reported in that table. A total of around 180,000 clones appear in this sample, 84% of them only once. 9.5% to 15% of the sample rests with the top ten.

V sheds 0 bases and J sheds 0 bases, leaving 9 bases between their ends. Based on the germline V gene, the CDR1 and CDR2 sequences are MGHRA and YSYEKL. The CDR3 spans 17 residues, from the cysteine through the phenylalanine. The entry retains the CDR3 DNA only, 51 bases that are in frame from base 1. Enrolling through a virtual design, the prospective study's participants ranged in age from roughly 18 to 89 years and lived across roughly 24 United States geographic areas. To assign participants to cohorts, the prospective study relied on clinical history that participants themselves reported in a screening survey and a study questionnaire. Recovered participants in ImmuneRACE Cohort 3 were defined as having two consecutive negative NP/OP PCR tests, clearance from a healthcare professional, or resolution of symptoms. Each participant in the prospective study had whole blood, serum and a nasopharyngeal or oropharyngeal swab collected by mobile phlebotomists. Prospective study participants could optionally give additional blood draws and questionnaires over an approximately 2-month period. Before DNA extraction, prospective study blood samples were shipped either frozen or at room temperature.

About this clone: There is no known antigen for this receptor. No much larger clone exists at a distance of one base, and base qualities are not known.

The clonotype was recovered from a man between 50 and 59 years old who had recovered from COVID-19. Recombination linked TRBV4-1 to TRBJ1-6, with the D gene uncertain. The sequenced sample was PBMCs or T cells enriched from blood (not recorded which). The nucleotide sequence reads as follows: TGCGCCAGCAGCCAAGATCGAAGGAGCTCCTATAATTCACCCCTCCACTTT. Its protein product is CASSQDRRSSYNSPLHF.